This is a list of T cell receptor beta chains from one sample in a study of blood T cell repertoires in COVID-19. Only in-frame clones appear in the TCRdb table, and some are missing; sequencing was by immunoSEQ multiplex PCR. Of 250,000 to 400,000 clones listed, around 88% are singletons. Material: peripheral blood. These receptor sequences come from a woman in her thirties with COVID-19, enrolled during active disease. CDR3s include the opening cysteine and the closing phenylalanine or tryptophan. The order of the fields is V gene, J gene, clone size, D gene, CDR3 DNA, CDR3 protein. D genes are given only for firm matches. Only part of the rows carry a size: once, few, many, or a class if the clone is expanded.

V: TRBV5-4
J: TRBJ2-5
size: NA
D: TRBD2
DNA: TGTGCCAGCAGCAGAGCGGGGGGGCCAGAAGAGACCCAGTACTTC
CDR3: CASSRAGGPEETQYF

V: TRBV2
J: TRBJ2-3
size: NA
D: NA
DNA: TGTGCCAGCAGTCGGGGACACAGCACAGATACGCAGTATTTT
CDR3: CASSRGHSTDTQYF

V: TRBV28
J: TRBJ1-4
size: NA
D: TRBD1
DNA: TGTGCCAGCAGTTCGGTTGGGACAGGACACGAAAAACTGTTTTTT
CDR3: CASSSVGTGHEKLFF

V: TRBV4-3
J: TRBJ1-1
size: NA
D: NA
DNA: TGCGCCAGCAGCCAAGATAGGAACACTGAAGCTTTCTTT
CDR3: CASSQDRNTEAFF

V: TRBV6-5
J: TRBJ2-3
size: NA
D: TRBD2
DNA: TGTGCCAGCAGCGGGACTATAGAGGCGGATACGCAGTATTTT
CDR3: CASSGTIEADTQYF

V: TRBV10-3
J: TRBJ1-3
size: NA
D: NA
DNA: TGTGCCATCAGCTCCCTAGAACCGACCTCTGGAAACACCATATATTTT
CDR3: CAISSLEPTSGNTIYF

V: TRBV4-1
J: TRBJ2-7
size: NA
D: TRBD2
DNA: TGCGCCAGCAGTCCCTCCGGGACTAGCGGGGGGGCCTACGAGCAGTACTTC
CDR3: CASSPSGTSGGAYEQYF

V: TRBV11-2
J: TRBJ1-1
size: NA
D: NA
DNA: TGTGCCAGCAGCTTCCGGGGGTCGAACACTGAAGCTTTCTTT
CDR3: CASSFRGSNTEAFF

V: TRBV7-6
J: TRBJ2-1
size: NA
D: TRBD1
DNA: TGTGCCAGCAGCCCGACAGGGATACGGCAGTTCTTC
CDR3: CASSPTGIRQFF

V: TRBV4-2
J: TRBJ1-6
size: NA
D: NA
DNA: TGTGCCAGCAGCCAAGGGGAGAGTTCACCCCTCCACTTT
CDR3: CASSQGESSPLHF

V: TRBV6-5
J: TRBJ1-6
size: NA
D: TRBD1
DNA: TGTGCCACCTTAGCTGGACAGGGCCCTTCCTCACCCCTCCACTTT
CDR3: CATLAGQGPSSPLHF

V: TRBV12-2
J: TRBJ2-3
size: NA
D: NA
DNA: TGTGCAAGTCGCATCGGGTTTCGGACAGGAATCCTTACTGATACGCAGTATTTT
CDR3: CASRIGFRTGILTDTQYF

V: TRBV7-9
J: TRBJ2-6
size: NA
D: NA
DNA: TGTGCCAGCAGTAAGGGGAACTCCGGGGCCAACGTCCTGACTTTC
CDR3: CASSKGNSGANVLTF

V: TRBV5-4
J: TRBJ1-5
size: NA
D: TRBD1
DNA: TGTGCCAGCAGCGTAGACAGGGATCAGCCCCAGCATTTT
CDR3: CASSVDRDQPQHF

V: TRBV30
J: TRBJ1-5
size: once
D: NA
DNA: TGTGCCTGGAGTGTTGGTGGGGCTCAGCCCCAGCATTTT
CDR3: CAWSVGGAQPQHF

V: TRBV9
J: TRBJ2-3
size: NA
D: TRBD2
DNA: TGTGCCAGCAGTCTAACTAGCGGGGTAAACACAGATACGCAGTATTTT
CDR3: CASSLTSGVNTDTQYF

V: TRBV3-1/TRBV3-2
J: TRBJ2-2
size: NA
D: NA
DNA: TGTGCCAGCAGCCCAGGAGGGGGGGAGCTGTTTTTT
CDR3: CASSPGGGELFF

V: TRBV7-2
J: TRBJ1-3
size: NA
D: NA
DNA: TGTGCCAGCAGCTTAGGAGGGGGAGGAAACACCATATATTTT
CDR3: CASSLGGGGNTIYF

V: TRBV11-3
J: TRBJ1-1
size: few
D: NA
DNA: TGTGCCAGCAGCTTCGGGAGGACGAACACTGAAGCTTTCTTT
CDR3: CASSFGRTNTEAFF

V: TRBV5-1
J: TRBJ1-1
size: NA
D: NA
DNA: TGCGCCAGCAGCACGGACACTCAGTACACTGAAGCTTTCTTT
CDR3: CASSTDTQYTEAFF

V: TRBV7-3
J: TRBJ2-1
size: once
D: TRBD2
DNA: TGTGCCTGCTCGGGACTAGCGGGGCGGGCGTTCTTC
CDR3: CACSGLAGRAFF

V: TRBV18
J: TRBJ1-1
size: NA
D: NA
DNA: TGTGCCAGCTCACCAGGCGGGGCTCCGCAGGCTTTCTTT
CDR3: CASSPGGAPQAFF

V: TRBV19
J: TRBJ2-3
size: NA
D: TRBD2
DNA: TGTGCCAGTAGTATCCGGTTAGCGGGGGAAGGCACAGATACGCAGTATTTT
CDR3: CASSIRLAGEGTDTQYF

V: TRBV5-1
J: TRBJ1-3
size: NA
D: NA
DNA: TGCGCCAGCGGACGGACAGCCTCTGGAAACACCATATATTTT
CDR3: CASGRTASGNTIYF

V: TRBV5-6
J: TRBJ1-2
size: NA
D: NA
DNA: TGTGCCAGCAGCTTGGACGGCCAGGGCTCTAACTATGGCTACACCTTC
CDR3: CASSLDGQGSNYGYTF

V: TRBV7-9
J: TRBJ2-4
size: NA
D: TRBD1
DNA: TGTGCCAGCAGCTCGTCCGGGACAGGTCCTGAAAACATTCAGTACTTC
CDR3: CASSSSGTGPENIQYF

V: TRBV11-1
J: TRBJ1-1
size: few
D: NA
DNA: TGTGCCAGCAGCTTAGTCAGGAACACTGAAGCTTTCTTT
CDR3: CASSLVRNTEAFF

V: TRBV14
J: TRBJ2-5
size: few
D: TRBD2
DNA: TGTGCCAGCAGCCAAGGATGGCTAGCGGGGGGCCGGGAGACCCAGTACTTC
CDR3: CASSQGWLAGGRETQYF

V: TRBV19
J: TRBJ2-1
size: NA
D: TRBD2
DNA: TGTGCCAGCCAAGGACTAGCGATATATGAGCAGTTCTTC
CDR3: CASQGLAIYEQFF

V: TRBV9
J: TRBJ1-5
size: NA
D: TRBD1
DNA: TGTGCCAGCAGCGTCGGGGACAGTAATCAGCCCCAGCATTTT
CDR3: CASSVGDSNQPQHF

V: TRBV6-5
J: TRBJ1-2
size: NA
D: NA
DNA: TGTGCCAGCACCAAAAACGTACAGGGAGAAGGTGGCTACACCTTC
CDR3: CASTKNVQGEGGYTF

V: TRBV5-6
J: TRBJ1-1
size: NA
D: NA
DNA: TGTGCCAGCAGCTTGCTAACAGGGAATTGGGTAGCTTTCTTT
CDR3: CASSLLTGNWVAFF

V: TRBV6-6
J: TRBJ1-1
size: NA
D: NA
DNA: TGTGCCAGCAGCCAACAGGGAAGTGTTACTGAAGCTTTCTTT
CDR3: CASSQQGSVTEAFF

V: TRBV3-1/TRBV3-2
J: TRBJ1-2
size: NA
D: NA
DNA: TGTGCCAGCAGCCAAGATGGTCGAGGTGGCTACACCTTC
CDR3: CASSQDGRGGYTF

V: TRBV19
J: TRBJ2-7
size: NA
D: NA
DNA: TGTGCCACCGCGACGAGGTTCTCCTACGAGCAGTACTTC
CDR3: CATATRFSYEQYF

V: TRBV24-1
J: TRBJ1-2
size: NA
D: TRBD1
DNA: TGTGCCACCAGTGATGGGACAGCTTCGGTCTATGGCTACACCTTC
CDR3: CATSDGTASVYGYTF

V: TRBV4-1
J: TRBJ2-3
size: NA
D: TRBD1
DNA: TGCGCCAGCAGCCAAAGGGACAGTCACACAGATACGCAGTATTTT
CDR3: CASSQRDSHTDTQYF

V: TRBV5-6
J: TRBJ1-6
size: NA
D: NA
DNA: TGTGCCAGCAGCTCCGGGTTAATCTATAATTCACCCCTCCACTTT
CDR3: CASSSGLIYNSPLHF

V: TRBV2
J: TRBJ1-1
size: NA
D: TRBD1
DNA: TGTGCCAGCAGTCCGGGACAGGGGAGAACTGAAGCTTTCTTT
CDR3: CASSPGQGRTEAFF

V: TRBV6-5
J: TRBJ1-5
size: once
D: TRBD1
DNA: TGTGCCAGCAGCACCGGGACAGATAGCAATCAGCCCCAGCATTTT
CDR3: CASSTGTDSNQPQHF

V: TRBV6-5
J: TRBJ1-5
size: NA
D: NA
DNA: TGTGCCAGCAACAAAGGACAGATCAATCAGCCCCAGCATTTT
CDR3: CASNKGQINQPQHF

V: TRBV24-1
J: TRBJ1-4
size: NA
D: TRBD1
DNA: TGTGCCACCAGTGATGCGGGACAGACTGCAACTAATGAAAAACTGTTTTTT
CDR3: CATSDAGQTATNEKLFF

V: TRBV18
J: TRBJ1-5
size: NA
D: NA
DNA: TGTGCCAGCTCACCTTGGGCAGCGGATCAGCCCCAGCATTTT
CDR3: CASSPWAADQPQHF

V: TRBV12-3/TRBV12-4
J: TRBJ1-2
size: NA
D: NA
DNA: TGTGCCAGCAGTTTACAGGGCCCTCGAGGCTACACCTTC
CDR3: CASSLQGPRGYTF

V: TRBV10-3
J: TRBJ2-5
size: NA
D: TRBD2
DNA: TGTGCCATCAGAACCGGGACTAGCGAATTATCAGGGACCCAGTACTTC
CDR3: CAIRTGTSELSGTQYF

V: TRBV9
J: TRBJ1-2
size: NA
D: NA
DNA: TGTGCCACCCCGAAGGGGTCTAACTATGGCTACACCTTC
CDR3: CATPKGSNYGYTF

V: TRBV19
J: TRBJ1-3
size: once
D: NA
DNA: TGTGCCAGTATACGTGTTCAGGGTCCTGGAAACACCATATATTTT
CDR3: CASIRVQGPGNTIYF

V: TRBV13
J: TRBJ2-7
size: NA
D: NA
DNA: TGTGCCAGCAGCTTAGGGGGAGGTAGCTCCTACGAGCAGTACTTC
CDR3: CASSLGGGSSYEQYF

V: TRBV5-6
J: TRBJ2-5
size: NA
D: NA
DNA: TGTGCCAGCAGCCTAATATGGACAGCACAAGAGACCCAGTACTTC
CDR3: CASSLIWTAQETQYF

V: TRBV4-3
J: TRBJ2-1
size: NA
D: TRBD2
DNA: TGCGCCAGCAGCCAAGGTCGGGGACTAGCGAGAAATGAGCAGTTCTTC
CDR3: CASSQGRGLARNEQFF

V: TRBV3-1/TRBV3-2
J: TRBJ2-5
size: NA
D: NA
DNA: TGTGCCAGCAGCCAAGTCGGCGGGGTAGAGACCCAGTACTTC
CDR3: CASSQVGGVETQYF

V: TRBV28
J: TRBJ1-2
size: once
D: NA
DNA: TGTGCCAGCAGTTCCTCAGGGGACTATGGCTACACCTTC
CDR3: CASSSSGDYGYTF

V: TRBV19
J: TRBJ1-1
size: NA
D: TRBD1
DNA: TGTGCCAGTAGTATAGCCAGGGGGCAATGGTTGAACACTGAAGCTTTCTTT
CDR3: CASSIARGQWLNTEAFF

V: TRBV18
J: TRBJ1-1
size: NA
D: TRBD1
DNA: TGTGCCAGCTCAATCGGGACAGGGGGGTGGACTGAAGCTTTCTTT
CDR3: CASSIGTGGWTEAFF

V: TRBV9
J: TRBJ2-7
size: NA
D: TRBD1
DNA: TGTGCCAGCAGCGCGGGACAGGGGACCTACGAGCAGTACTTC
CDR3: CASSAGQGTYEQYF

V: TRBV27
J: TRBJ2-3
size: once
D: NA
DNA: TGTGCCAGCGGCCTAGCTTCGGGTAGCACAGATACGCAGTATTTT
CDR3: CASGLASGSTDTQYF

V: TRBV28
J: TRBJ1-2
size: once
D: TRBD1
DNA: TGTGCCAGCACTCTTGAGGGGACAGGAGGCTATGGCTACACCTTC
CDR3: CASTLEGTGGYGYTF